What follows are 14 T cell receptor beta chains derived from one specimen sequenced in a study of T-cell memory formation after mild COVID-19. TCRdb re-analysed the 5' RACE reads in MiXCR, keeping a single row per CDR3 protein. The profile shows more than 250,000 distinct CDR3 sequences, about a sixth of them singletons. The source material was PBMCs or a T cell subset sorted from them (not recorded which). The receptors stem from a man younger than 35 who had mild COVID-19 (a few samples of this study predate the infection). Cell type and time point are not known.

This clonotype was counted between two and nine times. This may be a read error, as it is one base from a much larger clone. The gene calls are TRBV14 and TRBJ1-1; D gene uncertain. Per germline, CDR1 SGHDN and CDR2 FVKESK. The length of the CDR3 is 13 residues. V was shortened by 0 bases and J by 0 bases, with 2 bases between the two germline ends. The CDR3 reads CASSQEVNTEAFF. For the CDR3, the DNA is TGTGCCAGCAGCCAAGAGGTGAACACTGAAGCTTTCTTT. Drawing the rest from reference TRBV14 and TRBJ1-1, the complete variable domain is EAGVTQFPSHSVIEKGQTVTLRCDPISGHDNLYWYRRVMGKEIKFLLHFVKESKQDESGMPNNRFLAERTGGTYSTLKVQPAELEDSGVYFCASSQEVNTEAFFGQGTRLTVV.

The V call is TRBV7-9, the J call TRBJ2-7, with D possibly being TRBD1 (6 bases). Per the germline V gene, CDR1 is SEHNR and CDR2 is FQNEAQ (reference sequence). V was shortened by 5 bases and J by 2 bases, with 13 bases between the two germline ends. There are 14 residues in the CDR3. CDR3 in DNA: TGTGCCAGCAGCCTTTGGACAGCACCCTACGAGCAGTACTTC. Translating gives CASSLWTAPYEQYF.

The CDR3 spells CSVGEGQGHQPQHF. CDR3 sequence (DNA): TGCAGCGTTGGTGAGGGACAGGGTCACCAGCCCCAGCATTTT. This chain joins TRBV29-1 and TRBJ1-5; TRBD1 aligns across 9 bases. This CDR3 has 14 amino acids. With 4 bases clipped from V and 7 bases from J, the junction kept 8 bases outside the gene matches. The germline V gene encodes CDR1 SQVTM and CDR2 ANQGSEA.

This chain links TRBV7-9 with TRBJ2-3; tentatively, D is TRBD1 or TRBD2 (5 bases each). This CDR3 contains 15 residues. Germline V lookup: CDR1 SEHNR, CDR2 FQNEAQ (reference sequence). Trimming removed 5 bases at V and 0 bases at J, with 12 bases between. For the CDR3, the DNA is TGTGCCAGCAGCCCGGGGCCCTCTAGCACAGATACGCAGTATTTT. It is translated as CASSPGPSSTDTQYF.

The chain employs TRBV10-3 and TRBJ2-7; the D gene is possibly TRBD2 (6 bases). V was clipped by 6 bases and J by 0 bases, with 9 bases between them. From germline, CDR1 is ENHRY and CDR2 SYGVKD. CDR3 size: 13 residues. The CDR3 reads CAIREGSSYEQYV. The CDR3 nucleotides are TGTGCCATCAGGGAGGGTAGCTCCTACGAGCAGTACGTC.

The sample holds a few counts of this clonotype. The chain combines TRBV6-2 or TRBV6-3 with TRBJ2-1; 8 bases are a match to TRBD1. Germline V lookup: CDR1 MNHEY, CDR2 SVGEGT. The trim removed 7 bases at V and 6 bases at J, leaving 11 bases unmatched. CDR3 length: 15 residues. The CDR3 reads CASTSGTGRSNEQFF. CDR3 coding DNA: TGTGCCAGCACCTCCGGGACAGGCCGATCCAATGAGCAGTTCTTC.

This clonotype appeared a few times. The rearrangement uses TRBV11-2 and TRBJ2-1, with D uncertain. The CDR3 spans 15 residues. V lost 6 bases and J 0 bases, leaving 12 bases between the germline ends. Germline CDR1 is SGHAT and CDR2 is FQNNGV. For the CDR3, the DNA is TGTGCCAGCAGGTCACATAAGGGCTCCTACAATGAGCAGTTCTTC. It codes for CASRSHKGSYNEQFF.

This clonotype turned up a few times. The chain is built from TRBV19 and TRBJ1-5; a weak D match, TRBD1 (5 bases). CDR3 length: 14 amino acids. From germline, CDR1 is LNHDA and CDR2 SQIVND (reference sequence). Trimming pared 10 bases from V and 6 bases from J, leaving 19 bases between. For the CDR3, the DNA is TGTGCCACCCGAGGACTCGAGAGGGGTCAGCCCCAGCATTTT. Its protein product is CATRGLERGQPQHF.

The rearrangement uses TRBV7-9 and TRBJ2-2; D remains ambiguous. Germline values: CDR1 SEHNR, CDR2 FQNEAQ (reference sequence). The CDR3 has 13 amino acids. Trimming pared 4 bases from V and 5 bases from J, leaving 8 bases between. CDR3 nucleotides: TGTGCCAGCAGCTACCGGGTGACCGGGGAGCTGTTTTTT. This translates into CASSYRVTGELFF.

This clonotype was counted between two and nine times. The J gene is TRBJ2-5, the V gene TRBV5-1; weak D call: TRBD2 (5 bases). The V and J ends lost 4 bases and 2 bases respectively, with 15 bases between them. Germline values: CDR1 SGHRS, CDR2 YFSETQ. The CDR3 is 15 residues long. The CDR3 region is CASSPTGGSQETQYF. The DNA of the CDR3 is TGCGCCAGCAGCCCTACCGGAGGCTCGCAAGAGACCCAGTACTTC. Complete variable domain (other parts from reference TRBV5-1 and TRBJ2-5): KAGVTQTPRYLIKTRGQQVTLSCSPISGHRSVSWYQQTPGQGLQFLFEYFSETQRNKGNFPGRFSGRQFSNSRSEMNVSTLELGDSALYLCASSPTGGSQETQYFGPGTRLLVL.

The rearrangement joins TRBV5-6 to TRBJ1-2, with D uncertain. V shed 0 bases and J shed 8 bases, with 8 bases lying between them. This CDR3 contains 12 residues. Per germline, CDR1 SGHDT and CDR2 YYEEEE. The CDR3 reads CASSLASWGYTF. CDR3 sequence (DNA): TGTGCCAGCAGCTTGGCCTCCTGGGGCTACACCTTC.

V gene TRBV20-1 combines with J gene TRBJ1-2, with TRBD1 matching over 7 bases. Losses at the gene ends were 5 bases for V and 4 bases for J; bases not matched to a gene: 10. Germline CDR1 reads DFQATT; CDR2 reads SNEGSKA (reference sequence). The CDR3 has 14 amino acids. The CDR3 here is CSAGGTAEIYGYTF. CDR3 sequence (DNA): TGCAGTGCTGGGGGGACAGCCGAGATCTATGGCTACACCTTC.

In its sample, this clonotype was seen a few times. This sequence joins TRBV20-1 and TRBJ2-5; D not resolved. Germline assignment: CDR1 DFQATT and CDR2 SNEGSKA (reference sequence). The CDR3 totals 16 residues. Trimming shortened V by 1 base and J by 0 bases, and 15 bases separated the two germline ends. CDR3 DNA: TGCAGTGCTAGAGTTCGCCCTAGTTGGTACCAAGAGACCCAGTACTTC. This gives the protein CSARVRPSWYQETQYF.

This rearrangement joins TRBV7-6 to TRBJ2-7; 10 nucleotides line up with TRBD1. The germline V gene has CDR1 SGHVS and CDR2 FNYEAQ. The CDR3 spans 16 residues. J gave up 1 base and V 4 bases, and 7 bases lay outside the gene matches. The CDR3: CASSWSGDRGSYEQYF. The CDR3 DNA reads TGTGCCAGCAGCTGGAGCGGGGACAGGGGATCCTACGAGCAGTACTTC.